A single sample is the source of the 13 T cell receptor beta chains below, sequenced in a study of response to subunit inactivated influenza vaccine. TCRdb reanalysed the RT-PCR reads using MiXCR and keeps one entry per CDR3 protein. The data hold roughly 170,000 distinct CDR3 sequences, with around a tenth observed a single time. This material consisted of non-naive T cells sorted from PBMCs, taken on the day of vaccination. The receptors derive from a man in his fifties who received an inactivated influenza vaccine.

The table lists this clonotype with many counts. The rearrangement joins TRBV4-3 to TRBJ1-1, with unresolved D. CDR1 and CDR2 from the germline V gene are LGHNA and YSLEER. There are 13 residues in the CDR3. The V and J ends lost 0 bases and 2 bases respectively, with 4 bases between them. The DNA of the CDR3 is TGCGCCAGCAGCCAAGAGTCTAACACTGAAGCTTTCTTT. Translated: CASSQESNTEAFF.

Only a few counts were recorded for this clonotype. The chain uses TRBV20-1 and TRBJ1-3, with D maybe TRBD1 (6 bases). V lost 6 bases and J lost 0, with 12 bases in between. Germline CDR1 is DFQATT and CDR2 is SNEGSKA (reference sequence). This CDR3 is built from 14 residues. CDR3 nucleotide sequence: TGCAGTGCAACGACAGGCAGCTCTGGAAACACCATATATTTT. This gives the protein CSATTGSSGNTIYF.

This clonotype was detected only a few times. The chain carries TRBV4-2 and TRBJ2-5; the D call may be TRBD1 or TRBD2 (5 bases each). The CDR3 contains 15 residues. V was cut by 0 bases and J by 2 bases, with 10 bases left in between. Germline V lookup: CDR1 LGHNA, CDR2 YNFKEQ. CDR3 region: CASSQEGPGQETQYF. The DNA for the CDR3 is TGTGCCAGCAGCCAAGAGGGGCCGGGGCAAGAGACCCAGTACTTC.

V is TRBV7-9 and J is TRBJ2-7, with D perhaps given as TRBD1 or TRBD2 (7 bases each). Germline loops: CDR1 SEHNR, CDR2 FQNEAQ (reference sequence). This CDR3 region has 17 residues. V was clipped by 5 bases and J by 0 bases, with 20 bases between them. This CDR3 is CASSKTAGQHTSYEQYF. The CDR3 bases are TGTGCCAGCAGCAAGACAGCGGGACAGCACACCTCCTACGAGCAGTACTTC.

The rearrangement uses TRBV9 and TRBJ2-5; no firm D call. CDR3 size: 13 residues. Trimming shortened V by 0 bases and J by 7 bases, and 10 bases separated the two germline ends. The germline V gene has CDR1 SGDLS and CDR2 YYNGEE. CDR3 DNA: TGTGCCAGCAGCGTAGGGGTAGCTGCGACCCAGTACTTC. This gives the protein CASSVGVAATQYF.

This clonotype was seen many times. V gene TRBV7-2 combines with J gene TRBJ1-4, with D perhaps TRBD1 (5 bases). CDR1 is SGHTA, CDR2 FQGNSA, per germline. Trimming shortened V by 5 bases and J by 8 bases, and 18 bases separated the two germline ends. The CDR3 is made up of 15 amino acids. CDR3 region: CASSPTVGGREKLFF. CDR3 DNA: TGTGCCAGCAGCCCCACGGTGGGGGGTCGAGAAAAACTGTTTTTT.

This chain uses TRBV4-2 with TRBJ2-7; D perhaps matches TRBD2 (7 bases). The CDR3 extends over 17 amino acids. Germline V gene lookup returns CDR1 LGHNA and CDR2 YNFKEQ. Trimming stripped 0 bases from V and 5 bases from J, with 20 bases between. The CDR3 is CASSQDWGRLADNEQYF. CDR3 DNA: TGTGCCAGCAGCCAAGATTGGGGGCGGCTAGCGGACAACGAGCAGTACTTC.

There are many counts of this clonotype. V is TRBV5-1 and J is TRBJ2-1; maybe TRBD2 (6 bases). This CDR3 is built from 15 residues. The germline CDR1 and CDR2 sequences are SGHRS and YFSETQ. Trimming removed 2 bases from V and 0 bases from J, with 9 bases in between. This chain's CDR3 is CASSFLAISYNEQFF. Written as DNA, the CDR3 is TGCGCCAGCAGCTTTCTAGCGATCTCCTACAATGAGCAGTTCTTC.

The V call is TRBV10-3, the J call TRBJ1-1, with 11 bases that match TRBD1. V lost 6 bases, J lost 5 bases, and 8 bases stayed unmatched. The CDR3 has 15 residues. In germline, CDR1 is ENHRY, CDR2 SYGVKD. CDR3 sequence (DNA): TGTGCCATCAGGGGGACAGGGGGAGGTAAGACTGAAGCTTTCTTT. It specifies CAIRGTGGGKTEAFF.

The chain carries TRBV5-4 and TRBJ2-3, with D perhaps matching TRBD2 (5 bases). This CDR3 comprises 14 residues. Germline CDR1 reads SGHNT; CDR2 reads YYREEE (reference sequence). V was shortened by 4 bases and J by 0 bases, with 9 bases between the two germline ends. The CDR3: CASSTDWSTDTQYF. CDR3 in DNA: TGTGCCAGCAGCACGGACTGGAGCACAGATACGCAGTATTTT.

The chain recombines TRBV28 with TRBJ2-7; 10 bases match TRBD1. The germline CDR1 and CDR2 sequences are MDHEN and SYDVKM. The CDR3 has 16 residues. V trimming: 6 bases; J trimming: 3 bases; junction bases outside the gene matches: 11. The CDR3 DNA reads TGTGCCAGCAGCCGAGACAGGGGGCACAATCTCTACGAGCAGTACTTC. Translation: CASSRDRGHNLYEQYF.

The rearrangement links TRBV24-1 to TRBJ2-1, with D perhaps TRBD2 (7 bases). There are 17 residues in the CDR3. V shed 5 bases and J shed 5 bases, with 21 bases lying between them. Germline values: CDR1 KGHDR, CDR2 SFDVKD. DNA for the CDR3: TGTGCCACCAGTGTTTTACCGGGGGGCGATTTTGACAATGAGCAGTTCTTC. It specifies CATSVLPGGDFDNEQFF.

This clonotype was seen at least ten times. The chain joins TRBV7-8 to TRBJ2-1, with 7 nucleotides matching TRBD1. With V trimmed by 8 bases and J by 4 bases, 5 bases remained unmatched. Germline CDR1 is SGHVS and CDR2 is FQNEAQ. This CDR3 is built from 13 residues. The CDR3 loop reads CASGQESYNEQFF. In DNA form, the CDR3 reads TGTGCCAGCGGACAGGAAAGTTACAATGAGCAGTTCTTC.